These T cell receptor beta chains were read from a single sample in a study of T cell responses to AZD1222 COVID-19 vaccine. Some clones are missing from TCRdb's copy, which holds only in-frame ones; the method was immunoSEQ multiplex PCR. This table holds 110,000 or so clones, about 89% found once. The material was peripheral blood, obtained 28 days after the second AZD1222 dose. Receptor source: an adult who received the AZD1222 COVID-19 vaccine. The conserved cysteine and the conserved F or W are not part of the CDR3 here.

cdr3_length: 14; v_call: TRBV19; j_call: TRBJ1-2; cdr3_aa: ASYVGRGGSDYGYT
cdr3_length: 15; v_call: TRBV11-3; j_call: TRBJ2-1; cdr3_aa: ASSPQGGVQGETEQF
cdr3_length: 13; v_call: TRBV3-1/TRBV3-2; j_call: TRBJ1-6; cdr3_aa: ASSPLPRGYSPLH
cdr3_length: 11; v_call: TRBV6-2/TRBV6-3; j_call: TRBJ1-6; cdr3_aa: ASSLGFVSPLH
cdr3_length: 13; v_call: TRBV5-6; j_call: TRBJ2-5; cdr3_aa: ASRRRGGGYETQY
cdr3_length: 12; v_call: TRBV7-3; j_call: TRBJ2-1; cdr3_aa: ASSLAAVGNEQF
cdr3_length: 13; v_call: TRBV7-2; j_call: TRBJ1-5; cdr3_aa: ASSLVTGIPQPQH
cdr3_length: 14; v_call: TRBV5-1; j_call: TRBJ2-5; cdr3_aa: ASSLAAGGTQETQY
cdr3_length: 16; v_call: TRBV19; j_call: TRBJ1-5; cdr3_aa: ASSIGGGGFEGNQPQH
cdr3_length: 14; v_call: TRBV27; j_call: TRBJ2-2; cdr3_aa: ASSLSAGANTGELF
cdr3_length: 10; v_call: TRBV12-3/TRBV12-4; j_call: TRBJ2-2; cdr3_aa: ASSQDSRWLF
cdr3_length: 10; v_call: TRBV6-5; j_call: TRBJ2-7; cdr3_aa: ASGYSPYEQY
cdr3_length: 13; v_call: TRBV6-5; j_call: TRBJ1-2; cdr3_aa: ASTKSGSANYGYT
cdr3_length: 15; v_call: TRBV28; j_call: TRBJ1-2; cdr3_aa: ASTFGPEGDSYYGYT
cdr3_length: 12; v_call: TRBV21-1; j_call: TRBJ2-5; cdr3_aa: ASSGRNREETQY
cdr3_length: 11; v_call: TRBV19; j_call: TRBJ1-5; cdr3_aa: ASRPRGGQPQH
cdr3_length: 11; v_call: TRBV6-6; j_call: TRBJ1-2; cdr3_aa: ASSSGQGFINT
cdr3_length: 11; v_call: TRBV12-3/TRBV12-4; j_call: TRBJ1-1; cdr3_aa: ASSLREGTEAF
cdr3_length: 11; v_call: TRBV4-3; j_call: TRBJ2-5; cdr3_aa: ASSQRTGETQY
cdr3_length: 11; v_call: TRBV25-1; j_call: TRBJ1-2; cdr3_aa: ASRTGGGYGYT
cdr3_length: 11; v_call: TRBV5-4; j_call: TRBJ2-7; cdr3_aa: ASSLVREAEQY
cdr3_length: 10; v_call: TRBV3-1/TRBV3-2; j_call: TRBJ1-1; cdr3_aa: ASSQGTGQGF
cdr3_length: 9; v_call: TRBV7-9; j_call: TRBJ2-3; cdr3_aa: ASSFTDTQY
cdr3_length: 13; v_call: TRBV7-2; j_call: TRBJ1-6; cdr3_aa: ASSSLTGGLSPLH
cdr3_length: 16; v_call: TRBV19; j_call: TRBJ2-1; cdr3_aa: ASSMRVGNPSLYNEQF
cdr3_length: 11; v_call: TRBV7-9; j_call: TRBJ1-6; cdr3_aa: ASSPAADSPLH
cdr3_length: 12; v_call: TRBV19; j_call: TRBJ1-5; cdr3_aa: ASSMDRGNQPQH
cdr3_length: 13; v_call: TRBV2; j_call: TRBJ2-1; cdr3_aa: ASSERERSYNEQF
cdr3_length: 13; v_call: TRBV19; j_call: TRBJ2-5; cdr3_aa: ASSIGGPEEETQY